Listed below are T cell receptor beta chains from one sample, sequenced in a study of CD8 T cells in Susac syndrome. TCRdb re-derived calls from the immunoSEQ multiplex PCR reads in MiXCR, one entry per CDR3 protein. Altogether 180,000 or so distinct CDR3 sequences are present, just under 95% being singletons, with the ten largest covering 0.13% to 0.15%. Material for sequencing was CD4+ T cells from PBMCs. These TCRs come from a human donor in good health. The CDR3 runs from the conserved cysteine through the conserved F or W. Each record gives: V gene, D gene, J gene, CDR3 length, CDR3 protein, CDR3 DNA. D genes are given only for firm matches.

V gene: TRBV10-3; D gene: TRBD2; J gene: TRBJ2-1; CDR3 length: 15; CDR3 protein: CAIRLGGDSYNEQFF; CDR3 DNA: TGTGCCATCAGGCTGGGAGGGGACTCCTACAATGAGCAGTTCTTC
V gene: TRBV4-3; D gene: NA; J gene: TRBJ2-7; CDR3 length: 13; CDR3 protein: CASSQDKGYEQYF; CDR3 DNA: TGCGCCAGCAGCCAAGATAAGGGCTACGAGCAGTACTTC
V gene: TRBV18; D gene: NA; J gene: TRBJ2-5; CDR3 length: 13; CDR3 protein: CASSSYQEETQYF; CDR3 DNA: TGTGCCAGCTCATCCTACCAGGAAGAGACCCAGTACTTC
V gene: TRBV6-5; D gene: TRBD1; J gene: TRBJ1-5; CDR3 length: 15; CDR3 protein: CASSRDRGILQPQHF; CDR3 DNA: TGTGCCAGCAGTCGGGACAGGGGAATCCTCCAGCCCCAGCATTTT
V gene: TRBV12-3/TRBV12-4; D gene: TRBD2; J gene: TRBJ2-1; CDR3 length: 15; CDR3 protein: CASSGLAGGNNEQFF; CDR3 DNA: TGTGCCAGCAGTGGACTAGCGGGGGGCAACAATGAGCAGTTCTTC
V gene: TRBV5-1; D gene: TRBD1; J gene: TRBJ1-1; CDR3 length: 14; CDR3 protein: CASSPQGTRTEAFF; CDR3 DNA: TGCGCCAGCAGCCCACAGGGGACAAGGACTGAAGCTTTCTTT
V gene: TRBV12-3/TRBV12-4; D gene: NA; J gene: TRBJ1-1; CDR3 length: 10; CDR3 protein: CATSRTEAFF; CDR3 DNA: TGTGCCACCAGTCGGACTGAAGCTTTCTTT
V gene: TRBV23-1; D gene: TRBD1; J gene: TRBJ1-6; CDR3 length: 16; CDR3 protein: CASSQPSGTGNSPLHF; CDR3 DNA: TGCGCCAGCAGTCAACCCTCCGGGACAGGAAATTCACCCCTCCACTTT
V gene: TRBV20-1; D gene: NA; J gene: TRBJ1-2; CDR3 length: 13; CDR3 protein: CSATTESNYGYTF; CDR3 DNA: TGCAGTGCCACGACGGAGTCTAACTATGGCTACACCTTC
V gene: TRBV5-1; D gene: NA; J gene: TRBJ1-1; CDR3 length: 14; CDR3 protein: CASSPTHRDTEAFF; CDR3 DNA: TGCGCCAGCAGCCCTACCCACAGGGACACTGAAGCTTTCTTT